This TCR beta chain was identified during a study of regulatory T cells in long-lasting Graves disease. General study results and limits: Persistent disease favored TRBV28, TRBJ1-2 and TRBJ2-5. Clonotypes that were public and shared totalled around 2,700 in persistent patients versus over 800 in new patients.

In building TCR beta libraries, iRepertoire HTBI primers were used together with Arm-PCR of CDR3 regions. A single record per CDR3 protein comes from TCRdb applying MiXCR to the multiplex PCR reads. The table lists around 250,000 distinct CDR3 sequences, 20% of them singletons, with around 14% in the top ten. The time point here: newly diagnosed GD, antithyroid drugs for less than 3 months. PBMCs provided the RNA from which the TCR library was made. From an endocrinology department in Xi'an, China, came the patients. The CDR3 is made up of 19 amino acids. Trimming cost V 4 bases and J 8 bases, with 30 bases left between them. Germline V gene lookup returns CDR1 LGHDT and CDR2 YNNKEL (reference sequence). A note on this clonotype: Its antigen remains unknown.

Sequenced here: peripheral blood mononuclear cells (PBMCs), sampled at new diagnosis, from a patient treated with antithyroid drugs. This sequence joins TRBV3-1 and TRBJ2-1; weak D call: TRBD2 (7 bases). The receptor was derived from a female donor with Graves disease. The chain's CDR3 is CASSPEGEALGGRQDEQFF. CDR3 in DNA: TGTGCCAGCAGCCCAGAGGGGGAAGCTTTGGGGGGGCGTCAGGATGAGCAGTTCTTC.